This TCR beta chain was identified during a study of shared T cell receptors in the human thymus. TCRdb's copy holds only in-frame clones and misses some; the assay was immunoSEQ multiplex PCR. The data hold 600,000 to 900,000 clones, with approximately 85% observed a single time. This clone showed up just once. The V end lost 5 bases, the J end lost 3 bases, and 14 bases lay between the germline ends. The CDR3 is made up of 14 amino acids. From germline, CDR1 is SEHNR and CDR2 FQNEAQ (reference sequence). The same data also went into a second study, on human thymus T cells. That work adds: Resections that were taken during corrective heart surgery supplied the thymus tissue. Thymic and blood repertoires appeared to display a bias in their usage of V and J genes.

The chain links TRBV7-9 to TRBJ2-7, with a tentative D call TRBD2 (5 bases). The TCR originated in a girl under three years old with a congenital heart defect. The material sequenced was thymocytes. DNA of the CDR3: TGTGCCAGCAGCCGCACTAGTATCAGCTACGAGCAGTACTTC. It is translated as CASSRTSISYEQYF. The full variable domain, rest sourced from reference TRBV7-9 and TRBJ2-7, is DTGVSQNPRHKITKRGQNVTFRCDPISEHNRLYWYRQTLGQGPEFLTYFQNEAQLEKSRLLSDRFSAERPKGSFSTLEIQRTEQGDSAMYLCASSRTSISYEQYFGPGTRLTVT.